This T cell receptor beta chain was recovered during a study of human T cells and chemical hapten exposure. Study information: The patients were mostly female; they had alopecia areata, totalis or universalis. The study, taken as a whole, reports: Higher patch test scores went with higher counts of PT1 expanded TCRs.

Time point indicated: patch test 2, 6 weeks after DPC sensitization. The treatment: therapeutic diphenylcyclopropenone sensitization with weekly scalp DPC. From the RACE reads, TCRdb called clonotypes with MiXCR, one entry per CDR3 protein. The top ten hold under 1.5% of the sample, which has about 82,000 distinct CDR3 sequences, 6.5% to 8.5% seen once. As concerns this clonotype: Its matching antigen is unknown.

CDR1 and CDR2 from the germline V gene are SGHKS and YYEKEE (reference sequence). CDR3 length equals 14 residues. Deletions cut 4 bases from V and 4 bases from J, with 11 bases between. The chain employs TRBV5-5 and TRBJ2-2, with D tentatively TRBD1 (6 bases). This TCR derives from a woman in her 30s with alopecia areata. Some clones in this sample may be carry-over from other donors' samples. Sequencing used whole blood, obtained in connection with sensitization to the hapten diphenylcyclopropenone (DPC). CDR3 sequence reads: CASSPGHTTGELFF. The DNA for the CDR3 is TGTGCCAGCAGCCCGGGACACACCACCGGGGAGCTGTTTTTT.